A single sample is the source of the 29 T cell receptor beta chains below, sequenced in a study of T cells in Graves' hyperthyroidism and ophthalmopathy (dated by TCRdb to the late 2010s). The method was multiplex PCR. The instrument was an Illumina HiSeq 2000. The TCR beta CDR3 regions were amplified from RNA transcripts. A first-round RT-PCR of the TCR CDR3 used the HTBI primer set with the Qiagen OneStep RT-PCR kit. TCRdb redid the processing of the public reads, applying fastp at Q25 and MiXCR, and retained in-frame beta chains. A single entry per CDR3 protein holds the most common genes and DNA from its merged rows. The sample table contains under 800,000 distinct CDR3 sequences; only one count was recorded for 14% of them. About 9.4% of the sample comes from the top ten. Material: blood. The receptors shown here come from a woman between 18 and 29 years old with Graves' hyperthyroidism.

In this sample, this clonotype turned up many times. The V gene is TRBV11-2, the J gene TRBJ2-5, with TRBD2 identical over 9 bases. Germline-derived CDR1 and CDR2 are SGHAT and FQNNGV. The length of the CDR3 is 14 residues. Trimming cost V 5 bases and J 4 bases; bases outside gene matches: 5. The CDR3 DNA sequence: TGTGCCAGCAGCCACCTAGCGGGACGAGAGACCCAGTACTTC. Its translation is CASSHLAGRETQYF.

This clonotype was detected many times. The chain links TRBV28 to TRBJ2-7; TRBD1 agrees at 12 bases. Trimming at V came to 5 bases and at J to 5 bases, leaving 4 bases not matched to a gene. CDR3 length: 14 residues. CDR1 MDHEN and CDR2 SYDVKM come from the germline V gene. DNA of the CDR3: TGTGCCAGCAGTATGGGGACAGGGGGCGACGAGCAGTACTTC. It yields the protein CASSMGTGGDEQYF.

This clonotype has just a few counts. CDR3 loop: CASSLWEGSPTGANVLTF. For the CDR3, the DNA is TGTGCCAGCAGCTTATGGGAGGGGTCCCCCACCGGGGCCAACGTCCTGACTTTC. This rearrangement joins TRBV7-9 to TRBJ2-6, with TRBD2 matching over 7 bases. Trimming at V came to 2 bases and at J to 4 bases, leaving 11 bases not matched to a gene. Germline CDR1 SEHNR, CDR2 FQNEAQ (reference sequence). The CDR3 runs 18 residues.

There are a few counts of this clonotype. This clone may be a read error of a much larger clone one base away. The gene calls are TRBV2 and TRBJ2-1, with 7 bases matching TRBD1. This CDR3 has 15 residues. V trimming: 8 bases; J trimming: 5 bases; junction bases outside the gene matches: 12. Germline V gene sequence: CDR1 SNHLY, CDR2 FYNNEI. CDR3: CASQKGQPRDNEQFF. DNA for the CDR3: TGTGCCAGCCAGAAGGGACAGCCACGGGACAATGAGCAGTTCTTC.

This clonotype was observed at least ten times. Here the CDR3 DNA reads TGTGCCAGCACAGTGGATTACGGGGACTACGAGCAGTACTTC. Its translation: CASTVDYGDYEQYF. The rearrangement links TRBV2 to TRBJ2-7; the D gene is possibly TRBD2 (5 bases). The V end was cut by 7 bases, the J end by 3 bases, with 16 bases between. Germline CDR1 and CDR2: SNHLY and FYNNEI. CDR3 size: 14 residues.

The sample holds many counts of this clonotype. The CDR3 sequence is CASSRPGSYGYTF. Here the CDR3 DNA reads TGTGCCAGCAGCCGTCCGGGAAGCTATGGCTACACCTTC. The J gene is TRBJ1-2, the V gene TRBV3-1; D is ambiguous. CDR1 LGHDT and CDR2 YNNKEL come from the germline V gene (reference sequence). The germline V and J ends were trimmed by 4 bases and 4 bases, with 10 bases remaining between them. The CDR3 length is 13 residues.

The V call is TRBV24-1, the J call TRBJ2-7; D gene unclear. This CDR3 has 15 residues. The V gene's germline CDR1 is KGHDR and CDR2 SFDVKD. V was shortened by 3 bases and J by 3 bases, with 14 bases between the two germline ends. CDR3 DNA: TGTGCCACCAGTGATGGATGGAAAAACCACTACGAGCAGTACTTC. This translates into CATSDGWKNHYEQYF.

V is TRBV2 and J is TRBJ2-3, with TRBD2 identical over 12 bases. Germline lookup yields CDR1 SNHLY and CDR2 FYNNEI. There are 15 residues in the CDR3. V trimming: 5 bases; J trimming: 4 bases; junction bases outside the gene matches: 4. This chain's CDR3 is CASSRTSGNADTQYF. The DNA for the CDR3 is TGTGCCAGCAGTCGGACTAGCGGGAACGCAGATACGCAGTATTTT.

This clonotype was recorded at least ten times. The chain employs TRBV20-1 and TRBJ1-1; a possible D gene is TRBD1 (5 bases). Trimming removed 2 bases at V and 6 bases at J, with 19 bases between. Germline V gene sequence: CDR1 DFQATT, CDR2 SNEGSKA (reference sequence). The CDR3 is made up of 15 amino acids. The CDR3 reads CSARYFGDVDAEAFF. In DNA form, the CDR3 reads TGCAGTGCTAGATACTTCGGGGACGTGGACGCTGAAGCTTTCTTT.

This clonotype was recorded a few times. This rearrangement joins TRBV13 to TRBJ1-6, with D maybe TRBD1 (5 bases). Trimming removed 2 bases at V and 6 bases at J, with 8 bases between. From germline, CDR1 is PRHDT and CDR2 FYEKMQ (reference sequence). The CDR3 contains 14 residues. The CDR3 bases are TGTGCCAGCAGCTTATCGGGGCCTAATTCACCCCTCCACTTT. It encodes CASSLSGPNSPLHF.

V is TRBV4-1 and J is TRBJ2-3, with 9 bases identical to TRBD1. CDR3 length: 18 residues. The ends lost 1 base at V and 4 bases at J; junction bases unmatched: 12. Germline loops: CDR1 MGHRA, CDR2 YSYEKL. This chain's CDR3 is CASSQGHYPGQGADTQYF. CDR3 DNA sequence: TGCGCCAGCAGCCAAGGTCACTATCCGGGACAGGGTGCAGATACGCAGTATTTT.

To note about this clonotype: Relative to the germline gene, one junction end is altered; a read error may explain this. CDR3 coding DNA: TGTGCCAGCAGCCGAAGGTCGGGACAGGGTGGAATTTGGTCCTACAGTGAGCAGTTCTTC. Translating gives CASSRRSGQGGIWSYSEQFF. The chain carries TRBV7-9 and TRBJ2-1; 9 bases agree with TRBD1. This CDR3 is 20 amino acids long. The germline V gene has CDR1 SEHNR and CDR2 FQNEAQ (reference sequence).

This clonotype appeared many times. The V gene is TRBV27, the J gene TRBJ2-7; D ambiguous. CDR3 length: 13 residues. Trimming shortened V by 9 bases and J by 2 bases, and 14 bases separated the two germline ends. Germline V gene data show CDR1 as MNHEY and CDR2 as SMNVEV (reference sequence). CDR3 nucleotide sequence: TGTGCCAGTACTTTAGGGCCCACCTACGAGCAGTACTTC. It is translated as CASTLGPTYEQYF.

This chain uses TRBV7-6 with TRBJ2-4; D is uncertain. Trimming took off 2 bases at V and 6 bases at J, with 8 bases between the two ends. The germline CDR1 and CDR2 sequences are SGHVS and FNYEAQ. The CDR3 contains 13 residues. CDR3 DNA: TGTGCCAGCAGCTTACCCAGGTCAAACATTCAGTACTTC. Protein sequence: CASSLPRSNIQYF.

There are many counts of this clonotype. V and J are TRBV11-3 and TRBJ2-3, with 7 positions matching TRBD2. In germline, CDR1 is SGHNT, CDR2 YENEEA. The CDR3 contains 18 residues. V was pared by 5 bases and J by 1 base, with 15 bases of the junction left unmatched. The CDR3 DNA follows: TGTGCCAGCAGCCAAAATGCCTGGCGGGAGCCTCGCACAGATACGCAGTATTTT. As protein: CASSQNAWREPRTDTQYF.

The chain couples TRBV7-2 to TRBJ2-3; D unresolved. Germline lookup yields CDR1 SGHTA and CDR2 FQGNSA. V gave up 3 bases and J gave up 7 bases, with 5 bases separating them. This CDR3 is 11 amino acids long. The CDR3 nucleotides are TGTGCCAGCAGCTTTCTGAATACGCAGTATTTT. Amino acid sequence: CASSFLNTQYF.

This clonotype occurred many times. This chain's CDR3 is CASSLADTNNNEQFF. The CDR3 coding sequence is TGTGCCAGCAGCTTAGCGGACACCAATAACAATGAGCAGTTCTTC. The chain carries TRBV7-2 and TRBJ2-1, with D maybe TRBD1 (5 bases). The germline V gene has CDR1 SGHTA and CDR2 FQGNSA. V was pared by 0 bases and J by 5 bases, with 11 bases between. The CDR3 is made up of 15 amino acids. Combining the CDR3 with reference TRBV7-2 and TRBJ2-1 gives the whole variable domain GAGVSQSPSNKVTEKGKDVELRCDPISGHTALYWYRQSLGQGLEFLIYFQGNSAPDKSGLPSDRFSAERTGGSVSTLTIQRTQQEDSAVYLCASSLADTNNNEQFFGPGTRLTVL.

The chain recombines TRBV20-1 with TRBJ2-5, with D possibly TRBD1 on 6 matching bases. The CDR3 contains 13 residues. Germline assignment: CDR1 DFQATT and CDR2 SNEGSKA (reference sequence). Trimming stripped 3 bases from V and 4 bases from J, with 12 bases between. CDR3 protein: CSARATGRETQYF. The CDR3 coding sequence is TGCAGTGCTAGGGCAACAGGGAGAGAGACCCAGTACTTC.

Details on this clonotype: A much more abundant neighbour one base away suggests this may be a read error. The chain has TRBV20-1 and TRBJ1-1, with D unclear. The CDR3 has 11 amino acids. Germline-derived CDR1 and CDR2 are DFQATT and SNEGSKA (reference sequence). V lost 3 bases to trimming and J lost 11 bases, with 13 bases between them. CDR3 in amino acids: CSARSLGLAFF. In DNA form, the CDR3 reads TGCAGTGCTAGGTCCTTGGGCTTGGCTTTCTTT.

The chain couples TRBV10-3 to TRBJ2-4, with D tentatively TRBD2 (7 bases). V lost 0 bases and J 7 bases, leaving 16 bases between the germline ends. Germline V gene data show CDR1 as ENHRY and CDR2 as SYGVKD. The CDR3 runs to 16 residues. The CDR3, as DNA: TGTGCCATCAGTGAGTCGGGGGGGGCTGGCCCTAACATTCAGTACTTC. It yields the protein CAISESGGAGPNIQYF.

There are many counts of this clonotype. The chain couples TRBV30 to TRBJ1-1; D gene uncertain. The ends were cut back, 0 bases at V and 7 bases at J, with 6 bases in the middle. CDR3 length: 11 residues. Germline V gene lookup returns CDR1 GTSNPN and CDR2 SVGIG (reference sequence). CDR3 DNA: TGTGCCTGGAGTGTAGCTTTTGAAGCTTTCTTT. Protein sequence: CAWSVAFEAFF.

This clonotype was counted at least ten times. The chain employs TRBV6-2 or TRBV6-3 and TRBJ2-5, with TRBD2 matching 9 bases. Looked up from germline, CDR1 is MNHEY and CDR2 is SVGEGT. This CDR3 comprises 16 residues. With V trimmed by 3 bases and J by 4 bases, 9 bases remained unmatched. CDR3 nucleotide sequence: TGTGCCAGCAGTTATCCCTCAGCGGGAGGTCCAGAGACCCAGTACTTC. It translates to CASSYPSAGGPETQYF.

On this clonotype: A much more abundant neighbour one base away suggests this may be a read error. The chain employs TRBV3-1 and TRBJ2-1, with 10 nucleotides matching TRBD2. The CDR3 is 18 residues long. The V gene's germline CDR1 is LGHDT and CDR2 YNNKEL (reference sequence). The V and J ends lost 0 bases and 10 bases, in that order; junction bases with no gene match: 15. CDR3 region: CASSQDRGLAGVGYEQFF. As DNA, the CDR3 is TGTGCCAGCAGCCAAGACAGGGGGCTAGCGGGAGTGGGGTACGAGCAGTTCTTC.

A remark on this clonotype: A much larger clone differs by one base, so this may be a read error. The chain combines TRBV2 with TRBJ1-1; D gene uncertain. In germline, CDR1 is SNHLY, CDR2 FYNNEI. The V and J ends lost 5 bases and 1 base respectively, with 8 bases between them. This CDR3 has 13 amino acids. CDR3 nucleotides: TGTGCCAGCAGTACGACATCGAACACTGAAGCTTTCTTT. Its translation is CASSTTSNTEAFF.

The chain uses TRBV12-3 or TRBV12-4 and TRBJ2-1; 10 bases map to TRBD1. V dropped 10 bases and J dropped 8; count of bases not matched to a gene: 8. This CDR3 comprises 13 residues. The CDR3 region is CATRTGGRDEQFF. In nucleotides, the CDR3 is TGTGCCACGCGGACAGGGGGGAGGGATGAGCAGTTCTTC.

This chain uses TRBV7-9 with TRBJ2-1; D is uncertain. This CDR3 has 11 amino acids. The germline V and J ends were trimmed by 2 bases and 8 bases, with 4 bases remaining between them. From germline, CDR1 is SEHNR and CDR2 FQNEAQ (reference sequence). CDR3 in DNA: TGTGCCAGCAGCTTATCCCATGAGCAGTTCTTC. Translating it yields CASSLSHEQFF. Supplemented by reference TRBV7-9 and TRBJ2-1, the full variable domain reads DTGVSQNPRHKITKRGQNVTFRCDPISEHNRLYWYRQTLGQGPEFLTYFQNEAQLEKSRLLSDRFSAERPKGSFSTLEIQRTEQGDSAMYLCASSLSHEQFFGPGTRLTVL.

The sample holds many counts of this clonotype. V gene TRBV10-2 combines with J gene TRBJ2-1, with 9 bases matching TRBD2. CDR3 size: 15 residues. With V trimmed by 4 bases and J by 2 bases, 3 bases remained unmatched. Germline V gene sequence: CDR1 WSHSY, CDR2 SAAADI. The CDR3, as DNA: TGCGCCAGCAGTGGATTAGCGGGAGCCTACAATGAGCAGTTCTTC. Protein product: CASSGLAGAYNEQFF.

The V gene is TRBV20-1, the J gene TRBJ2-1, with D possibly TRBD2 on 5 matching bases. Germline V CDR1 and CDR2: DFQATT, SNEGSKA (reference sequence). Trimming removed 5 bases from V and 6 bases from J, with 8 bases in between. The CDR3 has 11 residues. CDR3 sequence: CSAGSSNEQFF. In DNA, the CDR3 is TGCAGTGCTGGGAGCAGCAATGAGCAGTTCTTC.

This clonotype was seen ten or more times. V usage is TRBV3-1 and J usage is TRBJ2-5, with D hard to call. Deletions cut 3 bases from V and 2 bases from J, with 10 bases between. The CDR3 is 14 amino acids. Germline CDR1 is LGHDT and CDR2 is YNNKEL (reference sequence). CDR3 in DNA: TGTGCCAGCAGCCAGAGGACGGTACAAGAGACCCAGTACTTC. This gives the protein CASSQRTVQETQYF.